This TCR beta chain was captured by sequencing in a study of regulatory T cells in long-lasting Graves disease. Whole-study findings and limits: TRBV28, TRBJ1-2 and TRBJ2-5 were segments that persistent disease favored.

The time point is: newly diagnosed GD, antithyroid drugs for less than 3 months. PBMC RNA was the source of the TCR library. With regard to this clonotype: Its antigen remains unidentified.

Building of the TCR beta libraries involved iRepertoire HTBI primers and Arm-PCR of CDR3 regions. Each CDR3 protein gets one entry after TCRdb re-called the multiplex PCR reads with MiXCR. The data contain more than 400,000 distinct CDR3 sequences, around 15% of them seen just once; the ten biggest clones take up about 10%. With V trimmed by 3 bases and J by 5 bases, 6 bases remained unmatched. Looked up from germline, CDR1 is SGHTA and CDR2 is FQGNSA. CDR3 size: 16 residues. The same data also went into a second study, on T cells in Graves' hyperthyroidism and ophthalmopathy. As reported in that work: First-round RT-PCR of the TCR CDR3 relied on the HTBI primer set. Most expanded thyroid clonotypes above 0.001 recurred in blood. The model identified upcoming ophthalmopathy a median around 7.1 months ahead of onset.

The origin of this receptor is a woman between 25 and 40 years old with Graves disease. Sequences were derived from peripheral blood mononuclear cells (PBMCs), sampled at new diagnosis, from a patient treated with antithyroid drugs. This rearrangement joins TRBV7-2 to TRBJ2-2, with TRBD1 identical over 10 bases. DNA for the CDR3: TGTGCCAGCAGCTTCTCCGGGACAGGGGTAACCGGGGAGCTGTTTTTT. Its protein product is CASSFSGTGVTGELFF.